These T cell receptor beta chains were read from a single sample in a study of T cell clones after liver transplantation. Only in-frame clones appear in the TCRdb table, and some are missing; sequencing was by immunoSEQ multiplex PCR. In the table there are around 78,000 clones, approximately 82% of which are singletons. The sequences come from CD4+ T cells from blood, collected at the 22-month timepoint. These receptors came from a human patient who received a liver transplant. Some T cells may have come from the graft donor. Each CDR3 is given with its conserved first and last residue. Fields, in order: clone size, J gene, V gene, D gene, CDR3 DNA, CDR3 protein. D genes are given only for firm matches. Clone size appears in some rows only: once, few, many, or a class for an expanded clone.

>-|TRBJ2-5|TRBV6-1|TRBD2
TGTGCCAGCAGTGAAGCGGCGGGGGTAGGGGAGACCCAGTACTTC
CASSEAAGVGETQYF
>-|TRBJ2-1|TRBV21-1|-
TGTGCGAACGGAGACATCCCTTTAACGGGGCAGTTCTTC
CANGDIPLTGQFF
>once|TRBJ2-5|TRBV9|-
TGTGCCAGCAGCTCAAGAGGGGTAGAGACCCAGTACTTC
CASSSRGVETQYF
>-|TRBJ2-7|TRBV28|-
TGTGCCAGCAGTACCGTCGGAGGAAAGACCTACGAGCAGTACTTC
CASSTVGGKTYEQYF
>-|TRBJ1-6|TRBV7-3|-
TGTGCCAGCAGCTTCGGGGGGCTTGGTTCACCCCTCCACTTT
CASSFGGLGSPLHF
>-|TRBJ1-4|TRBV6-6|TRBD1
TGTGCCGTCAAGGGGACAGACTTAAATGAAAAACTGTTTTTT
CAVKGTDLNEKLFF
>-|TRBJ1-5|TRBV5-6|TRBD1
TGTGCCAGCAGCTTGGACAGGGGGCAGCCCCAGCATTTT
CASSLDRGQPQHF
>-|TRBJ2-3|TRBV10-3|TRBD2
TGTGCCATCAGTGAGTCGTCTCCTAGCGGGAGGGAAGATACGCAGTATTTT
CAISESSPSGREDTQYF
>-|TRBJ2-5|TRBV7-7|-
TGTGCCAGCAGCTTCGCGGGGGCCAACCAAGAGACCCAGTACTTC
CASSFAGANQETQYF
>-|TRBJ1-1|TRBV14|TRBD1
TGTGCCAGCAGCCAAGATTTACAGGGGAAAGCTTTCTTT
CASSQDLQGKAFF
>few|TRBJ2-7|TRBV5-1|-
TGCGCCAGCAGCTTGGGGGACAATCAATACGAGCAGTACTTC
CASSLGDNQYEQYF
>-|TRBJ2-2|TRBV7-8|TRBD2
TGTGCCAGCAGCTTAAGGGAGGGTAGCAACACCGGGGAGCTGTTTTTT
CASSLREGSNTGELFF
>-|TRBJ2-3|TRBV6-6|-
TGTGCCAGCGGGGGGGCCCTGGGAGATACGCAGTATTTT
CASGGALGDTQYF
>-|TRBJ2-3|TRBV7-3|-
TGTGCCAGCAGCTTTGGGCGGACAGATACGCAGTATTTT
CASSFGRTDTQYF
>-|TRBJ2-1|TRBV5-8|TRBD2
TGTGCCAGCAGCTTACTAGCGGCGTACCAATACAATGAGCAGTTCTTC
CASSLLAAYQYNEQFF
>-|TRBJ1-2|TRBV10-3|TRBD1
TGTGCCATCAGTGGGGACAGGGTGGATGGCTACACCTTC
CAISGDRVDGYTF
>-|TRBJ2-7|TRBV7-2|-
TGTGCCAGCAGCTTAGGAGGGAGTAACTACGAGCAGTACTTC
CASSLGGSNYEQYF
>-|TRBJ1-1|TRBV7-3|-
TGTGCCAGCAGCCTCGGACAGATCACTGAAGCTTTCTTT
CASSLGQITEAFF
>-|TRBJ2-3|TRBV7-9|-
TGTGCCAGCAGCTCGTCCACAGATACGCAGTATTTT
CASSSSTDTQYF
>-|TRBJ1-4|TRBV5-1|-
TGCGCCAGCAGCTTGGGCGGTGCGGGTGAAAAACTGTTTTTT
CASSLGGAGEKLFF
>-|TRBJ2-2|TRBV9|-
TGTGCCAGCAGCGAGGGCCTGTCGAACACCGGGGAGCTGTTTTTT
CASSEGLSNTGELFF
>-|TRBJ1-1|TRBV28|TRBD1
TGTGCCAGCAGGATGGGACAGGCCCAAGCTTTCTTT
CASRMGQAQAFF
>-|TRBJ1-1|TRBV18|-
TGTGCCAGCTCACCACGGAACACTGAAGCTTTCTTT
CASSPRNTEAFF
>-|TRBJ1-6|TRBV25-1|-
TGTGCCAGCGGGCAGAAAAATTCACCCCTCCACTTT
CASGQKNSPLHF
>once|TRBJ1-1|TRBV5-4|-
TGTGCCAGCAGCTTCGGACAGAGGAACACTGAAGCTTTCTTT
CASSFGQRNTEAFF
>-|TRBJ1-3|TRBV11-3|-
TGTGCCAGCAGCTTAGGTGGGCGGACTTCTGGAAACACCATATATTTT
CASSLGGRTSGNTIYF
>-|TRBJ2-5|TRBV7-9|TRBD1
TGTGCCAGCAGCCCCGGGACAGGGGCCTGGGAGACCCAGTACTTC
CASSPGTGAWETQYF
>-|TRBJ2-3|TRBV5-1|TRBD2
TGCGCCAGCAGCTTGGCTAGCGGGAGTGCAGATACGCAGTATTTT
CASSLASGSADTQYF
>-|TRBJ2-5|TRBV5-8|TRBD1
TGTGCCAGCAGCCCCACAGGGGTAGAGACCCAGTACTTC
CASSPTGVETQYF
>-|TRBJ2-1|TRBV19|-
TGTGCCAGTAGTAACCGGTGGGCGGATAACAATGAGCAGTTCTTC
CASSNRWADNNEQFF
>medium-sized|TRBJ1-3|TRBV2|TRBD1
TGTGCCAGTCAGACAGGGAGCTCTGGAAACACCATATATTTT
CASQTGSSGNTIYF
>few|TRBJ1-2|TRBV7-2|-
TGTGCCAGCAGCTTAGCGGGGGGGAACTATGGCTACACCTTC
CASSLAGGNYGYTF
>-|TRBJ2-5|TRBV2|-
TGTGCCAGCAGTCCCACCAGAACCCAGTACTTC
CASSPTRTQYF
>-|TRBJ1-1|TRBV19|TRBD1
TGTGCCAGTACCTCAGGGCCGGGACAGGACACTGAAGCTTTCTTT
CASTSGPGQDTEAFF
>-|TRBJ2-1|TRBV5-1|TRBD2
TGCGCCAGCAGCTTGGACCTAGCGGGTAGTGAGCAGTTCTTC
CASSLDLAGSEQFF
>once|TRBJ2-1|TRBV5-1|TRBD2
TGCGCCAGCAGCTTGATGATAGCGGGGGGCCCCTCTCGGTACAATGAGCAGTTCTTC
CASSLMIAGGPSRYNEQFF
>-|TRBJ1-5|TRBV28|TRBD1
TGTGCCAGCAGTAAACAGGGGGCTAGTAATCAGCCCCAGCATTTT
CASSKQGASNQPQHF
>-|TRBJ1-6|TRBV5-4|-
TGTGCCAGCAGCTTAGACAGGAGCTCCTATAATTCACCCCTCCACTTT
CASSLDRSSYNSPLHF
>-|TRBJ2-7|TRBV5-8|TRBD1
TGTGCCAGCAGCTTGGGACAGGGGGCTCGATACGAGCAGTACTTC
CASSLGQGARYEQYF
>-|TRBJ2-7|TRBV2|TRBD1
TGTGCCACAATTAGGGGACAGGCGGAGGAGCAGTACTTC
CATIRGQAEEQYF
>-|TRBJ1-1|TRBV4-3|-
TGCGCCAGCAGCCAAGCACGGACAGCGAACACTGAAGCTTTCTTT
CASSQARTANTEAFF
>once|TRBJ2-3|TRBV14|-
TGTGCCAGCAGCCAAGACTGGGGCACAGATACGCAGTATTTT
CASSQDWGTDTQYF
>-|TRBJ2-3|TRBV14|TRBD1
TGTGCCAGCAGCCCCCTCTTCGGTAGGGGGCTCACAGATACGCAGTATTTT
CASSPLFGRGLTDTQYF
>-|TRBJ2-3|TRBV7-3|-
TGTGCCAGCAGCTTAGCGGGGCCCGGGACAGATACGCAGTATTTT
CASSLAGPGTDTQYF
>-|TRBJ2-2|TRBV6-1|TRBD1
TGTGCCAGCAAAGAACAGGGGGCGATCACCGGGGAGCTGTTTTTT
CASKEQGAITGELFF
>-|TRBJ2-5|TRBV2|TRBD2
TGTGCCAGCCTGCCGGGGGGGTTCGGGGAGACCCAGTACTTC
CASLPGGFGETQYF
>once|TRBJ2-4|TRBV7-2|-
TGTGCCAGCAGCCTACAGGGTACCCAAAACATTCAGTACTTC
CASSLQGTQNIQYF
>once|TRBJ2-3|TRBV6-6|TRBD2
TGTGCCAGCGGGGGGGATAAGAGGTGGTCGGCAGATACGCAGTATTTT
CASGGDKRWSADTQYF